What follows are 30 T cell receptor beta chains derived from one specimen sequenced in a study of T cells in Graves' hyperthyroidism and ophthalmopathy. Template material for amplifying TCR beta CDR3 regions consisted of RNA transcripts. First-round RT-PCR with HTBI primers amplified the TCR CDR3 region. TCRdb fed the multiplex PCR reads into MiXCR, producing one record per CDR3 protein. The data show roughly 560,000 distinct CDR3 sequences, with around 15% seen just once and around 4.1% held by the top ten. The material sequenced was blood. The receptors here all came from a woman aged 35 to 49 with Graves' ophthalmopathy.

This clonotype has ten or more counts. The V and J genes are TRBV12-3 or TRBV12-4 and TRBJ1-2, with a tentative D call TRBD1 (6 bases). The CDR3 runs 13 residues. Trimming removed 7 bases at V and 5 bases at J, with 14 bases between. The CDR3 region is CASKPGARYGYTF. Here the CDR3 DNA reads TGTGCCAGCAAACCAGGGGCGAGATATGGCTACACCTTC.

This clonotype occurred many times. This chain connects TRBV28 to TRBJ2-7, with D perhaps TRBD1 (5 bases). V was trimmed by 3 bases and J by 5 bases, leaving 14 bases between them. The CDR3 sequence is 14 residues long. The germline V gene has CDR1 MDHEN and CDR2 SYDVKM. CDR3 sequence reads: CASSFRAVGDEQYF. In nucleotides, the CDR3 is TGTGCCAGCAGTTTCCGGGCGGTAGGGGACGAGCAGTACTTC.

This clonotype was detected only a few times. The chain uses TRBV7-9 and TRBJ1-1, with 7 bases that match TRBD1. CDR1 is SEHNR, CDR2 FQNEAQ, per germline (reference sequence). After removal of 7 bases from V and 3 bases from J, the junction contained 8 bases not matched to a gene. This CDR3 is built from 14 residues. The CDR3: CASTSLGGHTEAFF. Written as DNA, the CDR3 is TGTGCCAGCACCTCTTTAGGGGGCCACACTGAAGCTTTCTTT.

The chain employs TRBV7-3 and TRBJ2-3, with a possible D match to TRBD2 (5 bases). V was trimmed by 5 bases and J by 7 bases, leaving 10 bases between them. The CDR3 has 12 residues. In germline, CDR1 is SGHTA, CDR2 FQGTGA. The CDR3 region has the DNA TGTGCCAGCAGCCGAGACGGGAATACGCAGTATTTT. Amino acid sequence: CASSRDGNTQYF.

As for this clonotype: Sequence at one end of the junction differs from germline and may be a read error. The chain couples TRBV4-1 to TRBJ1-1; a weak D match, TRBD1 (6 bases). The germline V gene encodes CDR1 MGHRA and CDR2 YSYEKL. This CDR3 is 17 amino acids long. The CDR3 protein is CTSSQDIGVRGGTEAFF. The DNA of the CDR3 is TGCACCAGCAGCCAAGATATAGGCGTCAGGGGAGGCACTGAAGCTTTCTTT.

This clonotype was detected many times. At one end the junction does not follow the germline gene, possibly because of a read error. V is TRBV5-1 and J is TRBJ2-7, with 13 bases lining up with TRBD2. Germline CDR1 SGHRS, CDR2 YFSETQ. The CDR3 is 14 amino acids. The CDR3 bases are TGCGCCAGCAGCTTCACTAGCGGGAGGGAGTTCGGGCACTTC. It codes for CASSFTSGREFGHF.

This clonotype has ten or more counts. The rearrangement joins TRBV10-3 to TRBJ2-7, with TRBD1 identical over 9 bases. V shed 6 bases and J 1 base; nucleotides not matched to a gene: 4. This CDR3 is 14 amino acids long. Germline values: CDR1 ENHRY, CDR2 SYGVKD. CDR3 sequence: CAIRPGQGSYEQYF. CDR3 DNA sequence: TGTGCCATCAGACCCGGACAGGGGTCCTACGAGCAGTACTTC.

The chain recombines TRBV6-1 with TRBJ1-5; no reliable D call. The CDR3 covers 15 residues. Between the trimmed V and J ends, which lost 7 bases and 1 base, there was a span of 14 bases. The germline V gene encodes CDR1 MNHNS and CDR2 SASEGT. CDR3: CASTPSALSNQPQHF. The CDR3 coding sequence is TGTGCCAGCACTCCCTCCGCCCTAAGCAATCAGCCCCAGCATTTT.

The sample holds many counts of this clonotype. The V call is TRBV6-2 or TRBV6-3, the J call TRBJ1-5, with D hard to call. The CDR3 is 14 amino acids. Germline V gene data show CDR1 as MNHEY and CDR2 as SVGEGT. Trimming stripped 3 bases from V and 0 bases from J, with 6 bases between. In DNA form, the CDR3 reads TGTGCCAGCAGTTATTGGAATAGCAATCAGCCCCAGCATTTT. Its translation is CASSYWNSNQPQHF.

This clonotype was counted many times. The chain uses TRBV2 and TRBJ1-1; no clear D. Trimming took 6 bases from V and 5 from J, leaving 10 bases between them. The germline V gene has CDR1 SNHLY and CDR2 FYNNEI. The CDR3 extends over 12 amino acids. The CDR3 protein is CASRATVTEAFF. The CDR3 DNA is TGTGCCAGCAGGGCGACGGTTACTGAAGCTTTCTTT.

With respect to this clonotype: It may be a read error: a sequence one base away is much more abundant. V and J are TRBV4-1 and TRBJ2-7, with D perhaps TRBD1 or TRBD2 (5 bases each). V was trimmed by 1 base and J by 4 bases, leaving 11 bases between them. There are 14 residues in the CDR3. Germline V CDR1 and CDR2: MGHRA, YSYEKL. This CDR3 reads CASSQGRGLYEQYF. CDR3 sequence (DNA): TGCGCCAGCAGCCAAGGACGGGGCCTATACGAGCAGTACTTC.

This clonotype was counted only a few times. V is TRBV7-3 and J is TRBJ2-2; 7 positions match TRBD1. Losses at the gene ends were 1 base for V and 5 bases for J; bases not matched to a gene: 4. CDR1 is SGHTA and CDR2 is FQGTGA in the germline V gene. The length of the CDR3 is 15 residues. CDR3 nucleotides: TGTGCCAGCAGCTTAAGGCCACAGGGGACCGGGGAGCTGTTTTTT. The encoded protein is CASSLRPQGTGELFF.

This clonotype was counted at least ten times. The J gene is TRBJ2-5, the V gene TRBV29-1; TRBD2 matches at 12 bases. With 7 bases clipped from V and 2 bases from J, the junction kept 8 bases outside the gene matches. This CDR3 is 15 amino acids long. CDR1 and CDR2 (germline): SQVTM, ANQGSEA. CDR3 coding DNA: TGCAGCGCCTGTAGGACTAGCGGGATACAAGAGACCCAGTACTTC. Its translation is CSACRTSGIQETQYF.

This chain joins TRBV4-3 and TRBJ2-6; D is possibly TRBD2 (6 bases). The V end lost 2 bases, the J end lost 2 bases, and 13 bases lay between the germline ends. The germline gives CDR1 LGHNA, CDR2 YSLEER. This CDR3 contains 17 residues. DNA for the CDR3: TGCGCCAGCAGCCAATCGCGGGGCGACACTGGGGCCAACGTCCTGACTTTC. Encoded protein: CASSQSRGDTGANVLTF.

This clonotype has at least ten counts. The chain links TRBV29-1 to TRBJ1-1, with D hard to call. The CDR3 covers 13 residues. Germline lookup yields CDR1 SQVTM and CDR2 ANQGSEA. V lost 4 bases to trimming and J lost 7 bases, with 16 bases between them. CDR3 DNA sequence: TGCAGCGTTGGTCGATCGGGGTTGGATGAAGCTTTCTTT. This codes for CSVGRSGLDEAFF.

This clonotype was recorded many times. V is TRBV20-1 and J is TRBJ1-2; TRBD1 matches 9 bases. The CDR3 length is 12 residues. Germline loops: CDR1 DFQATT, CDR2 SNEGSKA (reference sequence). V shed 6 bases and J 8 bases; nucleotides not matched to a gene: 7. Here the CDR3 reads CSARDREGGYTF. In DNA, the CDR3 is TGCAGTGCCAGGGACAGGGAAGGAGGCTACACCTTC.

This clonotype was seen ten or more times. J is TRBJ2-7 and V is TRBV7-9; D uncertain. The CDR3 is made up of 13 amino acids. The V end was cut by 6 bases, the J end by 6 bases, with 15 bases between. The V gene's germline CDR1 is SEHNR and CDR2 FQNEAQ (reference sequence). CDR3 DNA sequence: TGTGCCAGCAGTCGGACCAGCCTAGGCGAGCAGTACTTC. Protein: CASSRTSLGEQYF.

This clonotype appeared many times. J is TRBJ2-2 and V is TRBV11-1; TRBD2 aligns across 11 bases. Trimming at V came to 5 bases and at J to 1 base, leaving 3 bases not matched to a gene. This CDR3 is built from 16 residues. Germline-derived CDR1 and CDR2 are SGHAT and FQDESV (reference sequence). CDR3 loop: CASSTGLAGNTGELFF. The CDR3 region has the DNA TGTGCCAGCAGCACAGGACTAGCGGGGAACACCGGGGAGCTGTTTTTT.

This clonotype was counted many times. The J gene is TRBJ1-5, the V gene TRBV12-3 or TRBV12-4, with 7 bases lining up with TRBD1. J lost 2 bases, V lost 5 bases, and 3 bases had no gene match. The CDR3 consists of 14 residues. CDR3 bases: TGTGCCAGCAGTGGACAGGTACGCAATCAGCCCCAGCATTTT. This gives the protein CASSGQVRNQPQHF.

The chain is built from TRBV15 and TRBJ1-1; unclear D gene. Germline V gives CDR1 LNHNV, CDR2 YYDKDF (reference sequence). The CDR3 spans 12 residues. V was pared by 1 base and J by 4 bases, with 4 bases between. In nucleotides, the CDR3 is TGTGCCACCAGCAGAGGTTTCACTGAAGCTTTCTTT. Its translation is CATSRGFTEAFF.

The sample holds many counts of this clonotype. This chain links TRBV12-3 or TRBV12-4 with TRBJ1-5, with D hard to call. CDR3 length: 14 residues. Trimming took off 4 bases at V and 3 bases at J, with 10 bases between the two ends. Written as DNA, the CDR3 is TGTGCCAGCAGTTCAGGTGTGGTCAATCAGCCCCAGCATTTT. Translation gives CASSSGVVNQPQHF.

This clonotype has only a few counts. The V and J genes are TRBV24-1 and TRBJ1-5; 7 bases agree with TRBD1. There are 15 residues in the CDR3. Losses at the gene ends were 2 bases for V and 4 bases for J; bases not matched to a gene: 4. CDR1 is KGHDR, CDR2 SFDVKD, per germline. CDR3 DNA: TGTGCCACCAGTGATTCGGGACAGCCGAATCAGCCCCAGCATTTT. Translated: CATSDSGQPNQPQHF.

This clonotype was counted ten times or more. A read error may account for a junction end that differs from germline. The chain uses TRBV7-2 and TRBJ2-5; TRBD1 agrees at 8 bases. The CDR3 loop spans 14 amino acids. Germline CDR1 reads SGHTA; CDR2 reads FQGNSA. The CDR3 coding sequence is TGTGCCAGCAGTTTAGACAGGGGACAAGAGACCCAGTACTTC. The encoded protein is CASSLDRGQETQYF.

This clonotype was recorded at least ten times. The V call is TRBV6-5, the J call TRBJ1-2; 8 positions match TRBD1. V shed 5 bases and J 7 bases; nucleotides not matched to a gene: 6. The CDR3 covers 13 residues. CDR1 is MNHEY, CDR2 SVGAGI, per germline. The CDR3 region has the DNA TGTGCCAGCAGTCACGGGACAGGCGGTGGCTACACCTTC. It encodes CASSHGTGGGYTF.

V is TRBV10-2 and J is TRBJ2-2; TRBD2 might be the D (5 bases). The ends were cut back, 2 bases at V and 1 base at J, with 8 bases in the middle. The germline gives CDR1 WSHSY, CDR2 SAAADI. The CDR3 sequence is 15 residues long. The CDR3 sequence: CASSEGLRNTGELFF. Written as DNA, the CDR3 is TGCGCCAGCAGTGAGGGACTCAGGAACACCGGGGAGCTGTTTTTT.

This clonotype was counted many times. An end of the junction does not agree with germline; a read error may underlie this. The gene calls are TRBV19 and TRBJ2-7; a weak D match, TRBD2 (6 bases). Germline V gene data show CDR1 as LNHDA and CDR2 as SQIVND (reference sequence). This CDR3 contains 13 residues. CDR3 residues: CASSIGSSYEQYF. For the CDR3, the DNA is TGTGCCAGCAGTATCGGGAGCTCCTACGAGCAGTACTTC.

This clonotype was seen repeatedly, ten times or more. The chain carries TRBV12-3 or TRBV12-4 and TRBJ1-2; 8 bases are shared with TRBD1. V shed 5 bases, J shed 6 bases, and the junction held 11 bases outside the gene matches. This CDR3 has 15 amino acids. The CDR3 nucleotides read TGTGCCAGCAGTCCCGGTTCCCAGGGGGCCAATGGCTACACCTTC. Translation gives CASSPGSQGANGYTF.

This clonotype was recorded many times. This chain links TRBV19 with TRBJ1-2; D is possibly TRBD1 (5 bases). With 6 bases removed from V and 5 bases from J, the gap between germline ends came to 19 bases. CDR1 and CDR2 (germline): LNHDA, SQIVND (reference sequence). CDR3 length: 15 residues. The CDR3: CASSSPTAKGYGYTF. The DNA for the CDR3 is TGTGCCAGTAGCAGTCCTACAGCCAAGGGGTATGGCTACACCTTC.

This clonotype has just one count. Sequence at one end of the junction differs from germline and may be a read error. The chain joins TRBV27 to TRBJ2-7; 11 bases agree with TRBD2. The CDR3 totals 19 residues. CDR1 is MNHEY, CDR2 SMNVEV, per germline (reference sequence). The DNA for the CDR3 is TGTGTCAGCAGTTTATGGGGTAGCGGGAGGGCTGCAACGGGGGACGAGCAGTACTTC. Translated: CVSSLWGSGRAATGDEQYF.

The J gene is TRBJ2-7, the V gene TRBV6-2 or TRBV6-3; TRBD1 agrees at 9 bases. With V trimmed by 7 bases and J by 2 bases, 6 bases remained unmatched. The germline CDR1 and CDR2 sequences are MNHEY and SVGEGT. The length of the CDR3 is 14 residues. In DNA form, the CDR3 reads TGTGCCAGCACACTCGGACAGGGGACCTACGAGCAGTACTTC. Residues: CASTLGQGTYEQYF.